This T cell receptor beta chain was retrieved from a study of T-cell reconstitution after alpha-beta-depleted transplantation in children. This clonotype was seen at least ten times. Unique molecular identifiers were used to barcode this TCRbeta library. TCRdb re-analysed the PCR reads in MiXCR, keeping a single row per CDR3 protein. The table shows around 270,000 distinct CDR3 sequences, with about 9.4% occurring only once. This CDR3 is 16 amino acids long. CDR1 SGHRS and CDR2 YFSETQ come from the germline V gene. Trimming left V 0 bases short and J 2 bases short, with 15 bases between. The sequence was obtained from a boy in the first two years of life with acute myeloid leukemia, due to receive a stem cell transplant. Here the sequenced sample was PBMCs, taken before TCRalphabeta/CD19-depleted stem cell transplant. The chain employs TRBV5-1 and TRBJ2-7, with D perhaps matching TRBD1 (5 bases). In nucleotides, the CDR3 is TGCGCCAGCAGCTTGGGACAGCCTGCTAGGGCCTACGAGCAGTACTTC. Translating gives CASSLGQPARAYEQYF.